The entry below describes one TCR beta chain. The entry originates in a study of blood T cell repertoires in COVID-19. Looking at the study overall: T cells, B-cell-depleted T cells, or PBMCs supplied cDNA or gDNA.

Trimming removed 6 bases from V and 4 bases from J, with 15 bases in between. CDR3 size: 14 residues. Germline lookup yields CDR1 MNHNY and CDR2 SVGAGI (reference sequence). TCRdb keeps only in-frame clones here, not all; method: immunoSEQ multiplex PCR. In the table there are 65,000 to 70,000 clones, approximately 94% of which are singletons. V usage is TRBV6-6 and J usage is TRBJ1-1, with TRBD1 as a possible D gene (5 bases). This TCR was recovered from a man aged 65-85 years with active COVID-19. The sample comprised peripheral blood. The CDR3 here is CASRSGSQGTEAFF. The CDR3 DNA is TGTGCCAGCAGATCAGGTTCCCAGGGCACTGAAGCTTTCTTT.